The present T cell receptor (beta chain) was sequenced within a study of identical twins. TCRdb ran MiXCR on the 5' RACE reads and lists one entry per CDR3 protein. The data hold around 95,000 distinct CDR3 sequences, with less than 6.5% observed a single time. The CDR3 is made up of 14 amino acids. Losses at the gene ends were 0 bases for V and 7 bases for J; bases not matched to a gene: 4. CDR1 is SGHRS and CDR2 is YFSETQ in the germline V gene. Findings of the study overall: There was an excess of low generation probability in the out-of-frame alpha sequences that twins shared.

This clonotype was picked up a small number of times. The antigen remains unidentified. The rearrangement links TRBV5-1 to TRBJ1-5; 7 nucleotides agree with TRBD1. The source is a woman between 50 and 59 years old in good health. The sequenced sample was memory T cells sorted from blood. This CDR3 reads CASSLAQGGQPQHF. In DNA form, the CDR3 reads TGCGCCAGCAGCTTGGCCCAGGGGGGACAGCCCCAGCATTTT. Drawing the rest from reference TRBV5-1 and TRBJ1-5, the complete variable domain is KAGVTQTPRYLIKTRGQQVTLSCSPISGHRSVSWYQQTPGQGLQFLFEYFSETQRNKGNFPGRFSGRQFSNSRSEMNVSTLELGDSALYLCASSLAQGGQPQHFGDGTRLSIL.